This T cell receptor beta chain was found in a study of blood T cell repertoires in COVID-19. The germline V gene has CDR1 SEHNR and CDR2 FQNEAQ (reference sequence). The CDR3 totals 13 residues. V was cut by 7 bases and J by 7 bases, with 14 bases left in between. In the original workflow: Reference gene primer amplification yielded estimated nucleated cell counts. Measured with immunoSEQ multiplex PCR; TCRdb has only the in-frame clones, and not every one. V, J and clone size reflect that table, while D and trimming were determined from the DNA. The sample contains around 700,000 clones, about nine tenths of which appear only once.

The receptor's source is a woman aged 18-30 years with acute or convalescent COVID-19. The sample was peripheral blood. The chain links TRBV7-9 to TRBJ1-5; D is perhaps TRBD1 (6 bases). As DNA, the CDR3 is TGTGCCAGCAATTCAGGGGAACGGCAGCCCCAGCATTTT. This translates into CASNSGERQPQHF.